These 29 T cell receptor beta chains originate from one sample sequenced in a study of blood T cell repertoires in COVID-19. Clones were read by immunoSEQ multiplex PCR, and TCRdb kept only the in-frame ones, dropping some. Among 150,000 to 200,000 clones listed, about 89% were seen once. What was sequenced was PBMCs or T cells enriched from blood (not recorded which). The receptors shown here come from a woman aged 18-29 years who had recovered from COVID-19.

The rearrangement uses TRBV28 and TRBJ1-5, with 9 nucleotides matching TRBD1. From germline, CDR1 is MDHEN and CDR2 SYDVKM. This CDR3 is built from 16 residues. J was trimmed by 6 bases and V by 5 bases; bases with no gene match: 11. The CDR3 DNA reads TGTGCCAGCAGTCTCGTAGGGACAGGGAGAGGTCAGCCCCAGCATTTT. This translates into CASSLVGTGRGQPQHF.

This chain connects TRBV7-9 to TRBJ2-1; 11 positions agree with TRBD2. Germline CDR1 SEHNR, CDR2 FQNEAQ (reference sequence). The CDR3 sequence is 19 residues long. V dropped 3 bases and J dropped 9; count of bases not matched to a gene: 19. CDR3 sequence: CASSFIGSGLAGGPGEQFF. CDR3 bases: TGTGCCAGCAGCTTTATTGGCTCGGGTTTAGCGGGAGGGCCCGGTGAGCAGTTCTTC.

The chain is built from TRBV27 and TRBJ1-5, with a possible D match to TRBD1 (6 bases). V was clipped by 5 bases and J by 6 bases, with 8 bases between them. This CDR3 spans 12 amino acids. Germline lookup yields CDR1 MNHEY and CDR2 SMNVEV (reference sequence). The CDR3 DNA follows: TGTGCCAGCAGTGAACAGGGTCAGCCCCAGCATTTT. It is translated as CASSEQGQPQHF.

The rearrangement links TRBV27 to TRBJ1-5; 7 bases match TRBD1. CDR1 is MNHEY, CDR2 SMNVEV, per germline (reference sequence). The CDR3 length is 14 residues. With V trimmed by 5 bases and J by 5 bases, 6 bases remained unmatched. The CDR3 reads CASSGTAHHQPQHF. CDR3 DNA: TGTGCCAGCAGTGGGACAGCTCACCATCAGCCCCAGCATTTT.

This clone was found once. In DNA, the CDR3 is TGTGCCAGCAGTTTTCCCGGGACTAGCGGAACGACCGGGTTCTTC. This sequence encodes CASSFPGTSGTTGFF. The chain carries TRBV28 and TRBJ2-1, with 11 bases fitting TRBD2. Germline values: CDR1 MDHEN, CDR2 SYDVKM. Losses at the gene ends were 3 bases for V and 15 bases for J; bases not matched to a gene: 13. The CDR3 length is 15 residues.

This chain connects TRBV15 to TRBJ2-3, with 7 nucleotides matching TRBD2. The V segment lost 3 bases and the J segment 4 bases; nucleotides outside the gene matches: 10. The CDR3 length is 16 residues. Germline loops: CDR1 LNHNV, CDR2 YYDKDF (reference sequence). The CDR3 DNA sequence: TGTGCCACCAGCAGCCGCCGGGACTATATTGCAGATACGCAGTATTTT. Protein: CATSSRRDYIADTQYF.

The chain recombines TRBV7-2 with TRBJ2-3; TRBD1 aligns across 8 bases. CDR3 length equals 15 residues. V was clipped by 1 base and J by 1 base; unmatched bases: 1. The germline gives CDR1 SGHTA, CDR2 FQGNSA. DNA for the CDR3: TGTGCCAGCAGCTTAGACAGGGGGGGCACAGATACGCAGTATTTT. The encoded protein is CASSLDRGGTDTQYF.

CDR3 region: CASYVRASPTEAFF. The CDR3 nucleotides are TGTGCCAGCTACGTACGAGCCTCACCCACTGAAGCTTTCTTT. The chain carries TRBV27 and TRBJ1-1, with D unresolved. CDR1 and CDR2 from the germline V gene are MNHEY and SMNVEV (reference sequence). The V and J ends lost 8 bases and 4 bases respectively, with 17 bases between them. This CDR3 is built from 14 residues.

The chain recombines TRBV18 with TRBJ2-1; TRBD2 matches at 10 bases. The CDR3 contains 15 residues. V gave up 2 bases and J gave up 9 bases; unmatched junction bases: 7. Germline loops: CDR1 KGHSH, CDR2 LQKENI. The CDR3 bases are TGTGCCAGCTCACCATTCAGCGGGAGGGCTCTTGAGCAGTTCTTC. Translating gives CASSPFSGRALEQFF.

CDR3 residues: CASIGVSSYNEQFF. DNA of the CDR3: TGTGCCAGCATCGGGGTAAGCTCCTACAATGAGCAGTTCTTC. The chain recombines TRBV25-1 with TRBJ2-1; perhaps TRBD2 as D (5 bases). This CDR3 region has 14 residues. Germline values: CDR1 MGHDK, CDR2 SYGVNS. The V and J ends lost 7 bases and 0 bases respectively, with 10 bases between them.

The chain couples TRBV7-9 to TRBJ2-1, with 7 bases fitting TRBD2. The V gene's germline CDR1 is SEHNR and CDR2 FQNEAQ (reference sequence). Trimming removed 5 bases from V and 0 bases from J; junction bases left unmatched: 10. The CDR3 sequence is 17 residues long. CDR3: CASSPRGGGSSYNEQFF. DNA for the CDR3: TGTGCCAGCAGCCCCCGTGGGGGGGGGAGCTCCTACAATGAGCAGTTCTTC.

In regard to this clone: This same CDR3 is encoded by further DNA sequences in the sample. The chain carries TRBV5-1 and TRBJ2-3; 9 positions match TRBD2. This CDR3 has 15 amino acids. J lost 4 bases, V lost 0 bases, and 3 bases had no gene match. Germline CDR1 reads SGHRS; CDR2 reads YFSETQ. The CDR3 DNA sequence: TGCGCCAGCAGCTTGGCCGCGGGAGGGCCAGATACGCAGTATTTT. Translating gives CASSLAAGGPDTQYF.

This chain uses TRBV27 with TRBJ2-2; 9 bases fit TRBD2. This CDR3 spans 17 amino acids. Unmatched junction bases numbered 8, after V lost 4 bases and J lost 2 bases. CDR1 MNHEY and CDR2 SMNVEV come from the germline V gene (reference sequence). Written as DNA, the CDR3 is TGTGCCAGCAGTTCGCCCGCTAGCGGGACTAACACCGGGGAGCTGTTTTTT. This translates into CASSSPASGTNTGELFF.

This clone was seen a handful of times. The chain has TRBV27 and TRBJ2-7, with 10 positions matching TRBD1. The CDR3 totals 16 residues. Germline V gives CDR1 MNHEY, CDR2 SMNVEV (reference sequence). V dropped 6 bases and J dropped 5; count of bases not matched to a gene: 13. The CDR3 sequence: CASSPGAGTGVHEQYF. The CDR3 bases are TGTGCCAGCAGCCCGGGGGCCGGGACAGGGGTTCACGAGCAGTACTTC.

The J gene is TRBJ2-1, the V gene TRBV7-2, with a tentative D call TRBD1 (5 bases). This CDR3 is built from 15 residues. V was cut by 5 bases and J by 4 bases, with 15 bases left in between. CDR1 and CDR2 from the germline V gene are SGHTA and FQGNSA. Here the CDR3 reads CASSPGQGTYNEQFF. The CDR3 DNA follows: TGTGCCAGCAGCCCCGGGCAGGGAACATACAATGAGCAGTTCTTC.

CDR3 nucleotide sequence: TGTGCCAGCAGTTGGTCCCTGGGACTAGCGGGCTTAGCCAAAAACATTCAGTACTTC. As protein: CASSWSLGLAGLAKNIQYF. This chain links TRBV28 with TRBJ2-4; TRBD2 matches at 12 bases. The V gene end was trimmed by 4 bases and the J gene end by 0 bases; junction bases not matched to a gene: 10. The CDR3 has 19 residues. Germline V lookup: CDR1 MDHEN, CDR2 SYDVKM.

This clone was picked up one time. The chain has TRBV6-2 or TRBV6-3 and TRBJ2-7, with 8 bases fitting TRBD2. Unmatched junction bases numbered 10, after V lost 6 bases and J lost 6 bases. The CDR3 has 14 residues. Germline CDR1 reads MNHEY; CDR2 reads SVGEGT. The CDR3 protein is CASSGLARTREQYF. The CDR3 coding sequence is TGTGCCAGCAGCGGACTAGCTAGGACACGCGAGCAGTACTTC.

The chain combines TRBV12-3 or TRBV12-4 with TRBJ2-3; no reliable D call. CDR3 size: 12 residues. Trimming removed 3 bases from V and 7 bases from J, with 8 bases in between. This CDR3 reads CASSFAVYTQYF. The CDR3 DNA sequence: TGTGCCAGCAGTTTTGCGGTATATACGCAGTATTTT.

The gene calls are TRBV6-2 or TRBV6-3 and TRBJ1-2, with 8 bases identical to TRBD1. Germline values: CDR1 MNHEY, CDR2 SVGEGT. The junction had 2 bases not matched to a gene; V was cut back by 4 bases and J by 4 bases. There are 13 residues in the CDR3. The CDR3 region has the DNA TGTGCCAGCAGTTCGGGACAGGCCTATGGCTACACCTTC. Residues: CASSSGQAYGYTF.

The rearrangement uses TRBV28 and TRBJ1-5; D remains unclear. The V gene lost 6 bases and the J gene lost 7 bases, with 13 bases spanning the gap. Germline V gene lookup returns CDR1 MDHEN and CDR2 SYDVKM. This CDR3 comprises 13 residues. CDR3 amino acids: CASSKRGGQPQHF. In DNA form, the CDR3 reads TGTGCCAGCAGCAAACGTGGAGGACAGCCCCAGCATTTT.

This clone was picked up a small number of times. The chain employs TRBV4-1 and TRBJ2-7, with D hard to call. CDR3 length equals 15 residues. Germline CDR1 MGHRA, CDR2 YSYEKL. The germline V and J ends were trimmed by 0 bases and 2 bases, with 11 bases remaining between them. CDR3 loop: CASSQESAGTYEQYF. The CDR3 DNA reads as TGCGCCAGCAGCCAAGAATCGGCAGGAACCTACGAGCAGTACTTC.

The genes are TRBV5-1 and TRBJ1-2; 9 positions agree with TRBD1. CDR1 is SGHRS and CDR2 is YFSETQ in the germline V gene. J lost 0 bases, V lost 3 bases, and 3 bases had no gene match. This CDR3 region has 15 residues. The CDR3 nucleotides are TGCGCCAGCAGCTCATGGGACAGGGCTAACTATGGCTACACCTTC. Translated, it gives CASSSWDRANYGYTF.

This chain connects TRBV11-3 to TRBJ2-7; D unclear. Germline CDR1 and CDR2: SGHNT and YENEEA. V was clipped by 4 bases and J by 3 bases, with 13 bases between them. This CDR3 spans 14 amino acids. The CDR3, as DNA: TGTGCCAGCAGCTGCCGAGAGCCTCTCTACGAGCAGTACTTC. It is translated as CASSCREPLYEQYF.

In its sample, this clone was seen once. This rearrangement joins TRBV4-1 to TRBJ2-3; the D is unclear. Trimming took 2 bases from V and 8 from J, leaving 8 bases between them. The CDR3 covers 12 residues. Germline V CDR1 and CDR2: MGHRA, YSYEKL. In DNA form, the CDR3 reads TGCGCCAGCAGCCAACCCCTCGGTACGCAGTATTTT. This gives the protein CASSQPLGTQYF.

The J gene is TRBJ2-7, the V gene TRBV6-5; D call uncertain. Germline V gene lookup returns CDR1 MNHEY and CDR2 SVGAGI. V lost 6 bases, J lost 3 bases, and 12 bases lay in between. The CDR3 totals 13 residues. The CDR3 DNA is TGTGCCAGCAGCCTTCGACGGAGCTACGAGCAGTACTTC. Translating it yields CASSLRRSYEQYF.

The rearrangement joins TRBV7-6 to TRBJ2-7; no definite D call. The CDR3 has 14 amino acids. Trimming took off 1 base at V and 0 bases at J, with 7 bases between the two ends. Germline CDR1 SGHVS, CDR2 FNYEAQ. CDR3 coding DNA: TGTGCCAGCAGCTTAGGCGGAGCCTCCTACGAGCAGTACTTC. Its protein product is CASSLGGASYEQYF.

This rearrangement joins TRBV4-1 to TRBJ2-3; 7 bases agree with TRBD1. The J segment lost 3 bases and the V segment lost 2 bases, leaving 14 bases of the junction unmatched. The CDR3 length is 18 residues. Germline V CDR1 and CDR2: MGHRA, YSYEKL. The chain's CDR3 is CASSQMTGRGSRTDTQYF. The CDR3 bases are TGCGCCAGCAGCCAAATGACAGGGCGCGGGTCGAGAACAGATACGCAGTATTTT.

This chain connects TRBV18 to TRBJ2-1, with 10 bases matching TRBD1. Germline V gene data show CDR1 as KGHSH and CDR2 as LQKENI. The V gene end was trimmed by 3 bases and the J gene end by 6 bases; junction bases not matched to a gene: 8. The CDR3 consists of 16 residues. The CDR3 DNA follows: TGTGCCAGCTCACCGATGCGGGACAGGGGTGCCAATGAGCAGTTCTTC. This codes for CASSPMRDRGANEQFF.

The CDR3 protein is CASSQTEAGGPTDTQYF. For the CDR3, the DNA is TGCGCCAGCAGCCAGACGGAAGCGGGAGGGCCAACAGATACGCAGTATTTT. The rearrangement joins TRBV5-1 to TRBJ2-3; 10 nucleotides match TRBD2. J gave up 3 bases and V 4 bases, and 11 bases lay outside the gene matches. In germline, CDR1 is SGHRS, CDR2 YFSETQ. The CDR3 has 17 amino acids.